This TCR beta chain was sequenced in a study of spatial heterogeneity in lung cancer. Study as a whole: The mean occurrence of each unique TCR and UMI combination in raw reads exceeded eight. Points from the study as a whole: Tumor mutation count correlated with how many alpha and beta TCRs expanded intratumorally.

TCRdb reprocessed the 5' RACE reads via MiXCR and lists one record per CDR3 protein. The sample records some 16,000 distinct CDR3 sequences, over 6.5% being singletons. This clonotype was counted only a few times. Its antigen remains unidentified. The time point denotes: sample taken at primary tumor resection. Whole RNA, isolated from tumor, nontumor lung or frozen PBMC, was sequenced without prior sorting. The germline V gene has CDR1 DFQATT and CDR2 SNEGSKA (reference sequence). The CDR3 length is 17 residues. Trimming at V came to 3 bases and at J to 4 bases, leaving 7 bases not matched to a gene. This material consisted of lung tumor tissue, taken at surgery. This sequence originates from a female donor with early-stage non-small cell lung cancer. V and J are TRBV20-1 and TRBJ2-2, with 14 bases matching TRBD2. CDR3 nucleotide sequence: TGCAGTGCTAGCCGACTAGCGGGGGGGCGAGGCACCGGGGAGCTGTTTTTT. It yields the protein CSASRLAGGRGTGELFF.